Listed here is a single T cell receptor (beta chain). Antigen: not known. The data originate from a study of T cell responses to AZD1222 COVID-19 vaccine. General study points: Baseline serology detected seropositivity in only 5 or 6 AZD1222 recipients. Regions 160-218 and 743-854 dominated among vaccine-associated CD4 TCRs spanning spike. Reportedly, nearly half of unique spike TCRs recognized epitopes outside B.1.351/B.1.1.7 mutations. Increases in Spike-specific TCR breadth and depth were seen after two AZD1222 doses.

This table comes from immunoSEQ multiplex PCR, and its TCRdb copy is limited to in-frame clones, with some not included. The table shows roughly 84,000 clones, with 80% to 90% occurring only once. V shed 4 bases and J shed 2 bases, with 12 bases lying between them. CDR1 MNHEY and CDR2 SVGAGI come from the germline V gene. The CDR3 consists of 15 residues. The specimen comprised peripheral blood, sampled 28 days after the second AZD1222 dose. The TCR comes from an adult who received the AZD1222 COVID-19 vaccine. The chain employs TRBV6-5 and TRBJ2-1, with D maybe TRBD1 (6 bases). CDR3: CASSFSGDPYNEQFF. CDR3 nucleotides: TGTGCCAGCAGTTTTTCAGGGGACCCCTACAATGAGCAGTTCTTC.